Following are 32 T cell receptor beta chains from one sample sequenced in a study of cytomegalovirus exposure and HLA in healthy donors. Both 60 Vbeta primers and 13 Jbeta primers went into the PCR. The repertoire was sequenced with immunoSEQ multiplex PCR; TCRdb's copy has only in-frame clones and lacks some. Of roughly 160,000 clones in the sample, 60% to 80% are singletons; the top ten hold around 3.4%. Sample: PBMCs. Source of these receptors: a man aged 25-45 years in good health and CMV-seropositive.

The chain uses TRBV28 and TRBJ1-2; 9 positions match TRBD1. Trimming at V came to 5 bases and at J to 6 bases, leaving 7 bases not matched to a gene. Looked up from germline, CDR1 is MDHEN and CDR2 is SYDVKM. The CDR3 spans 14 residues. The CDR3 protein is CASSESGTGNGYTF. For the CDR3, the DNA is TGTGCCAGCAGTGAATCCGGGACAGGGAATGGCTACACCTTC.

The V call is TRBV5-4, the J call TRBJ2-5, with D possibly TRBD1 on 6 matching bases. The CDR3 has 14 residues. The germline V gene has CDR1 SGHNT and CDR2 YYREEE (reference sequence). V was cut by 2 bases and J by 4 bases, with 12 bases left in between. The CDR3 sequence: CASSLWGLRETQYF. The DNA of the CDR3 is TGTGCCAGCAGCTTATGGGGGCTCCGAGAGACCCAGTACTTC.

V is TRBV7-9 and J is TRBJ1-1; D is ambiguous. The V and J ends lost 6 bases and 4 bases respectively, with 9 bases between them. Germline loops: CDR1 SEHNR, CDR2 FQNEAQ (reference sequence). The CDR3 spans 12 residues. The CDR3 loop is CASRGGSTEAFF. For the CDR3, the DNA is TGTGCCAGCAGGGGAGGCAGCACTGAAGCTTTCTTT.

The chain uses TRBV19 and TRBJ2-1, with 8 bases that match TRBD1. Germline trimming cut 7 bases from V and 8 bases from J; bases unmatched to any gene: 7. Per germline, CDR1 LNHDA and CDR2 SQIVND (reference sequence). This CDR3 comprises 13 residues. The CDR3 bases are TGTGCCAGTACGCCAGGGGGCAGGTATGAGCAGTTCTTC. Its translation: CASTPGGRYEQFF.

The chain combines TRBV28 with TRBJ1-1; D is ambiguous. There are 12 residues in the CDR3. V lost 6 bases and J lost 4, with 9 bases in between. Germline lookup yields CDR1 MDHEN and CDR2 SYDVKM. CDR3 loop: CASRSLGTEAFF. The CDR3 DNA sequence: TGTGCCAGCAGATCCCTAGGCACTGAAGCTTTCTTT.

The chain joins TRBV7-9 to TRBJ1-1; D is unresolved. CDR3 length equals 13 residues. Trimming cost V 3 bases and J 1 base, with 6 bases left between them. Germline V gives CDR1 SEHNR, CDR2 FQNEAQ (reference sequence). This CDR3 reads CASSFMRNTEAFF. The CDR3 nucleotides read TGTGCCAGCAGCTTCATGAGGAACACTGAAGCTTTCTTT.

The J gene is TRBJ2-5, the V gene TRBV28, with TRBD1 as a possible D gene (6 bases). Germline V lookup: CDR1 MDHEN, CDR2 SYDVKM. The CDR3 runs to 14 residues. V was cut by 2 bases and J by 0 bases, with 7 bases left in between. CDR3 amino acids: CASSLGDNQETQYF. The CDR3 nucleotides are TGTGCCAGCAGTTTAGGGGACAACCAAGAGACCCAGTACTTC.

This chain links TRBV5-6 with TRBJ2-7; no clear D gene. Trimming shortened V by 2 bases and J by 0 bases, and 12 bases separated the two germline ends. The CDR3 runs to 15 residues. Germline lookup yields CDR1 SGHDT and CDR2 YYEEEE. DNA for the CDR3: TGTGCCAGCAGCTTCGGTTTGGGCAACTCCTACGAGCAGTACTTC. It yields the protein CASSFGLGNSYEQYF.

J is TRBJ2-2 and V is TRBV5-1; 7 positions agree with TRBD1. The CDR3 has 15 amino acids. CDR1 SGHRS and CDR2 YFSETQ come from the germline V gene. Trimming cost V 6 bases and J 1 base; bases outside gene matches: 6. CDR3 amino acids: CASTLTGLNTGELFF. The CDR3 DNA reads TGCGCCAGCACCCTGACAGGGCTGAACACCGGGGAGCTGTTTTTT.

The chain carries TRBV5-1 and TRBJ2-7; D not resolved. Looked up from germline, CDR1 is SGHRS and CDR2 is YFSETQ. This CDR3 comprises 11 residues. V was trimmed by 0 bases and J by 8 bases, leaving 6 bases between them. The CDR3: CASSLEDKQYF. The CDR3 bases are TGCGCCAGCAGCTTGGAAGACAAGCAGTACTTC.

This clone was counted once. The chain has TRBV30 and TRBJ2-4; 16 bases are shared with TRBD2. The CDR3 totals 17 residues. The germline V gene has CDR1 GTSNPN and CDR2 SVGIG (reference sequence). V was pared by 0 bases and J by 9 bases, with 8 bases of the junction left unmatched. The CDR3 here is CAWSVGTSGGAYSIQYF. The DNA of the CDR3 is TGTGCCTGGAGTGTAGGGACTAGCGGGGGGGCCTATTCCATTCAGTACTTC.

The V call is TRBV27, the J call TRBJ2-4, with 7 bases that match TRBD2. The CDR3 runs 13 residues. The germline CDR1 and CDR2 sequences are MNHEY and SMNVEV (reference sequence). The V gene end was trimmed by 3 bases and the J gene end by 4 bases; junction bases not matched to a gene: 0. The CDR3 protein is CASSLGGKNIQYF. DNA of the CDR3: TGTGCCAGCAGTTTGGGAGGGAAAAACATTCAGTACTTC.

The gene calls are TRBV6-5 and TRBJ2-7; 9 bases line up with TRBD1. Germline V gene data show CDR1 as MNHEY and CDR2 as SVGAGI. V trimming: 7 bases; J trimming: 5 bases; junction bases outside the gene matches: 9. The CDR3 has 14 residues. As DNA, the CDR3 is TGTGCCAGCAACAGGGGGCGCGGGTCCCACGAGCAGTACTTC. Translation: CASNRGRGSHEQYF.

This chain uses TRBV7-7 with TRBJ1-5; 7 positions agree with TRBD1. The germline V gene has CDR1 SSHAT and CDR2 FNYEAQ (reference sequence). After removal of 5 bases from V and 3 bases from J, the junction contained 4 bases not matched to a gene. The CDR3 runs 14 residues. The CDR3 nucleotides are TGTGCCAGCAGCAGGGACAGATTCAATCAGCCCCAGCATTTT. Its translation is CASSRDRFNQPQHF.

The chain recombines TRBV19 with TRBJ1-1; D uncertain. V lost 2 bases to trimming and J lost 3 bases, with 4 bases between them. Germline V gives CDR1 LNHDA, CDR2 SQIVND (reference sequence). The CDR3 runs 12 residues. This CDR3 is CASSIQDTEAFF. CDR3 nucleotides: TGTGCCAGTAGTATACAGGACACTGAAGCTTTCTTT.

This chain joins TRBV6-5 and TRBJ2-1; 8 bases are shared with TRBD2. CDR1 is MNHEY, CDR2 SVGAGI, per germline. The CDR3 sequence is 16 residues long. The V segment lost 0 bases and the J segment 5 bases; nucleotides outside the gene matches: 6. DNA of the CDR3: TGTGCCAGCAGTTACTCGATCCTAGCGGGCAACAATGAGCAGTTCTTC. Translating it yields CASSYSILAGNNEQFF.

The rearrangement uses TRBV21-1 and TRBJ2-6; the table's TRBD2 call for D was not verified on the DNA. TRBV21-1 constitutes a pseudogene. This CDR3 comprises 19 residues. DNA of the CDR3: TGTGCCAGCAGCAAATTTAATAGCGGGGGGGAATCTGGGGCCAACGTCCTGACTTTC. Its translation is CASSKFNSGGESGANVLTF.

This clone appeared once. The chain links TRBV6-6 to TRBJ2-5; a weak D match, TRBD2 (5 bases). Trimming removed 4 bases from V and 9 bases from J, with 15 bases in between. Germline V CDR1 and CDR2: MNHNY, SVGAGI (reference sequence). The CDR3 sequence is 13 residues long. CDR3 bases: TGTGCCAGCAGTTCCGGACTGGACTGGGCCCAGTACTTC. Translation gives CASSSGLDWAQYF.

V usage is TRBV6-6 and J usage is TRBJ2-7; 7 bases fit TRBD1. CDR1 is MNHNY, CDR2 SVGAGI, per germline (reference sequence). This CDR3 is 14 amino acids long. The V segment lost 0 bases and the J segment 5 bases; nucleotides outside the gene matches: 4. The chain's CDR3 is CASSYSRGLNEQYF. The CDR3, as DNA: TGTGCCAGCAGTTACTCGAGGGGGCTAAACGAGCAGTACTTC.

This chain connects TRBV10-3 to TRBJ2-7, with TRBD1 matching over 10 bases. This CDR3 spans 12 amino acids. Germline V CDR1 and CDR2: ENHRY, SYGVKD. V was pared by 11 bases and J by 3 bases, with 4 bases of the junction left unmatched. The CDR3 DNA sequence: TGTGCCTCCCGGGACAGGGGCTACGAGCAGTACTTC. Translated: CASRDRGYEQYF.

V usage is TRBV7-3 and J usage is TRBJ1-2; 10 nucleotides match TRBD1. Germline-derived CDR1 and CDR2 are SGHTA and FQGTGA. V was clipped by 4 bases and J by 5 bases; unmatched bases: 7. The CDR3 extends over 15 amino acids. CDR3 residues: CASSSWDRGDYGYTF. CDR3 DNA sequence: TGTGCCAGCAGCTCGTGGGACAGGGGTGATTATGGCTACACCTTC.

The chain uses TRBV28 and TRBJ1-4; D is unresolved. The germline CDR1 and CDR2 sequences are MDHEN and SYDVKM. Between the trimmed V and J ends, which lost 3 bases and 10 bases, there was a span of 15 bases. The CDR3 is 14 residues long. As DNA, the CDR3 is TGTGCCAGCAGTTTTGATCCGGGGTTGGGAAAACTGTTTTTT. Its translation: CASSFDPGLGKLFF.

The table lists this clone with a count of one. This sequence joins TRBV9 and TRBJ2-3, with TRBD2 identical over 7 bases. The CDR3 has 13 amino acids. Germline trimming cut 2 bases from V and 6 bases from J; bases unmatched to any gene: 3. Germline assignment: CDR1 SGDLS and CDR2 YYNGEE. The CDR3 DNA reads TGTGCCAGCAGCGTTCGAGCGGGGGATACGCAGTATTTT. Translation: CASSVRAGDTQYF.

This clone was observed a handful of times. The gene calls are TRBV4-1 and TRBJ1-5, with D perhaps TRBD1 (5 bases). The CDR3 sequence is 14 residues long. The germline V gene has CDR1 MGHRA and CDR2 YSYEKL. The germline V and J ends were trimmed by 3 bases and 7 bases, with 13 bases remaining between them. CDR3 DNA sequence: TGCGCCAGCAGCCATCCCCCGGCAGGGCAGCCCCAGCATTTT. The encoded protein is CASSHPPAGQPQHF.

This clone came up once. J is TRBJ1-6 and V is TRBV5-1; 9 bases are shared with TRBD1. CDR3 size: 16 residues. Germline values: CDR1 SGHRS, CDR2 YFSETQ. J lost 7 bases, V lost 3 bases, and 8 bases had no gene match. The CDR3 DNA is TGCGCCAGCAGCTACCGGGACAGGGTCTCGAATTCACCCCTCCACTTT. Protein: CASSYRDRVSNSPLHF.

V and J are TRBV19 and TRBJ1-4; D remains unclear. The V end was cut by 6 bases, the J end by 5 bases, with 16 bases between. CDR1 is LNHDA and CDR2 is SQIVND in the germline V gene (reference sequence). This CDR3 has 15 residues. CDR3: CASSLQPKGNEKLFF. CDR3 bases: TGTGCCAGTAGCCTACAGCCGAAAGGAAATGAAAAACTGTTTTTT.

The chain links TRBV5-4 to TRBJ2-3, with 8 nucleotides matching TRBD2. CDR3 size: 16 residues. The V segment lost 1 base and the J segment 0 bases; nucleotides outside the gene matches: 4. Per germline, CDR1 SGHNT and CDR2 YYREEE (reference sequence). The CDR3 sequence: CASSLKTGGSTDTQYF. The CDR3 DNA reads as TGTGCCAGCAGCTTGAAGACGGGGGGGAGCACAGATACGCAGTATTTT.

The chain has TRBV27 and TRBJ1-3; a weak D match, TRBD1 (6 bases). This CDR3 is 15 amino acids long. With 5 bases removed from V and 5 bases from J, the gap between germline ends came to 16 bases. Germline V gene lookup returns CDR1 MNHEY and CDR2 SMNVEV (reference sequence). Here the CDR3 DNA reads TGTGCCAGCAGTCCAGGGGAAATTGCCCGAAACACCATATATTTT. Its translation is CASSPGEIARNTIYF.

The chain combines TRBV5-1 with TRBJ2-7; D is uncertain. The ends were cut back, 0 bases at V and 2 bases at J, with 9 bases in the middle. Germline assignment: CDR1 SGHRS and CDR2 YFSETQ. CDR3 size: 14 residues. The CDR3 bases are TGCGCCAGCAGCTTGGGAGGAGTCCCCTACGAGCAGTACTTC. This gives the protein CASSLGGVPYEQYF.

The V call is TRBV28, the J call TRBJ2-5; TRBD2 matches at 12 bases. The CDR3 has 15 amino acids. V shed 2 bases, J shed 3 bases, and the junction held 1 base outside the gene matches. CDR1 and CDR2 (germline): MDHEN, SYDVKM. The CDR3 protein is CASSLLAGGEETQYF. The CDR3 DNA sequence: TGTGCCAGCAGTTTACTAGCGGGGGGGGAAGAGACCCAGTACTTC. Drawing the rest from reference TRBV28 and TRBJ2-5, the complete variable domain is DVKVTQSSRYLVKRTGEKVFLECVQDMDHENMFWYRQDPGLGLRLIYFSYDVKMKEKGDIPEGYSVSREKKERFSLILESASTNQTSMYLCASSLLAGGEETQYFGPGTRLLVL.

The chain links TRBV5-6 to TRBJ2-1, with D possibly TRBD1 on 6 matching bases. This CDR3 region has 14 residues. With 3 bases removed from V and 6 bases from J, the gap between germline ends came to 13 bases. Germline CDR1 reads SGHDT; CDR2 reads YYEEEE. CDR3 nucleotides: TGTGCCAGCAGCTGGGGGACAAGCAGCAATGAGCAGTTCTTC. As protein: CASSWGTSSNEQFF.

Regarding this clone: Within the sample, other DNA sequences also encode this same CDR3. This chain links TRBV28 with TRBJ1-1; 10 bases are shared with TRBD1. CDR1 and CDR2 (germline): MDHEN, SYDVKM. This CDR3 contains 14 residues. V trimming: 4 bases; J trimming: 3 bases; junction bases outside the gene matches: 2. CDR3 nucleotides: TGTGCCAGCAGTTCTGGACAGGGGGACACTGAAGCTTTCTTT. This codes for CASSSGQGDTEAFF.